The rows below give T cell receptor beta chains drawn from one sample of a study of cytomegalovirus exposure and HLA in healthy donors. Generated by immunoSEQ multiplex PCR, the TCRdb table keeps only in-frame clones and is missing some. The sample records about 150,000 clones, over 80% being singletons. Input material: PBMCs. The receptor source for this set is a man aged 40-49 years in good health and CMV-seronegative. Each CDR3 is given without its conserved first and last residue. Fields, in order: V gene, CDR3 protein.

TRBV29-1,STTRAGDEKLF
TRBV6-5,ASSPQGNPTEAF
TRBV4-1,ASSQEGAKNTEAF
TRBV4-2,ASSQEGTRDQQPQH
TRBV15,ATSSDRGTNSNQPQH
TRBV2,ASSPGQGSYGYT
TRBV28,ATMDTLYEQY
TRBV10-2,ASSEAGGGQETQY
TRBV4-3,ASSQGRGRTDTQY
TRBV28,ASSLERGNEY
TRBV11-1,ASSFVGMNTEAF
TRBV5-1,ASAKGGTNEKLF
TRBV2,ASRERTSGSSYEQY
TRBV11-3,ASSLMGGYEQY
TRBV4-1,ASSQDLRSADTQY
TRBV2,ASSAGYNQPQH
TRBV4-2,ASSQEGTSGSLQVYNEQF
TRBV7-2,ASSLVGGGRVDEQY
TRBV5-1,ASSPGDRGVAEAF
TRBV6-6,ASSEGTYEQY
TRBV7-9,STLGLETDTQY
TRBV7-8,ASSPSGIANQPQH
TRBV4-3,ASSQSLLNTGELF
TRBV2,ASSKRFLYTEQY
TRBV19,ASSIQGEGEQY
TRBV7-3,ASSLGQGSKAF
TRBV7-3,ASSLLPPSSAAYNEQF
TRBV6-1,ASSEGGEFWDNEQF
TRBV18,ASSPMTGDNYGYT
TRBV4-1,ASSQDPRLAADTQY
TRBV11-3,ASSPGQGGEASSYNEQF
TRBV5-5,ASSLSAGGGTEAF
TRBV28,ASSSRQGGYGYT
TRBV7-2,ASSISEGSYNEQF
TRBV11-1,ASSLDPPPGGETQY
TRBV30,AWSVGLAGYNEQF
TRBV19,ASQTGTGDLGYEQY
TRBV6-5,ASRLGLEAYEQY
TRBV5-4,ASSGPRDSEAF
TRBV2,ASSGAAGQF
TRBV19,ASSITLGGGTGGQF
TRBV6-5,ASSYSGREAGEQY
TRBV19,ASSITGTGYDEKLF
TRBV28,ASSLSWSMPPPYEQY
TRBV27,ASSSAPPLENTEAF
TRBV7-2,ASSLASVSSYNEQF
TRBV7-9,ASRDRDYYEQY
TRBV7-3,ASSYPGGSAF
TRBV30,AWEGGGGTGELF
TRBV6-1,ASSENGTGEREKLF
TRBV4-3,ASSQDGNSHEAF
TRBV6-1,ASTKYLSETQY